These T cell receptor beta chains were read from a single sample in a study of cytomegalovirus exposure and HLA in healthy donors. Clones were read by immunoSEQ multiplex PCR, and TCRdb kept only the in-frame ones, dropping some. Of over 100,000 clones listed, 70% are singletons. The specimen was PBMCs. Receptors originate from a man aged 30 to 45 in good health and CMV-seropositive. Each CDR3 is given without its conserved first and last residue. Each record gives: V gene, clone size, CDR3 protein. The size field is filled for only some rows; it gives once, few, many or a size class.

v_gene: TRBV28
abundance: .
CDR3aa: ASSSLKRRYTYNEQF

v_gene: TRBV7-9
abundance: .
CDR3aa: ASSPLGGGGTEAF

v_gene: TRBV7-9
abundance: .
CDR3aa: ASSHGQVGAEAF

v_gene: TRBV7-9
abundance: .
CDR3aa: ASSSGTVSNYGYT

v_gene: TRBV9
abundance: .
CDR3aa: ASSVGTDTEAF

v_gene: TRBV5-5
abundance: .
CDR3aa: ASSVGVALYGYT

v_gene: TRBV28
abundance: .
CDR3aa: ASSLPIGQAVVPQH

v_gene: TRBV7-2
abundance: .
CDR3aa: ASSFRQGSQPQH

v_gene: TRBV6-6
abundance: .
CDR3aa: ASSYGQGGDTQY

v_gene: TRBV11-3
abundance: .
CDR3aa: ASSLDRGQKQY

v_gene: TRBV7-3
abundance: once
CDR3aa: ASSKRRPSGANVLT

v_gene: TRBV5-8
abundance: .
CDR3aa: ASSGDRGRNTIY

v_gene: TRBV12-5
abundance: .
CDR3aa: ASGSWTVDRGGPGANVLT

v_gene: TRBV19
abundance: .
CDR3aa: ASENFRDQPQH

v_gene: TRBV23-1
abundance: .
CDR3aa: ASSHRDTRNYGYT

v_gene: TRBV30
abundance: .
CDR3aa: AWSALLAGLAKNIQY

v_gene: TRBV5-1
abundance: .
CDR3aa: ASSLRFGDNEQF

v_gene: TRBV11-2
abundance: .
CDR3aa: ASSQGQPNTEAF

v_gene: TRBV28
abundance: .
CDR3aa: ASFGQGRNTEAF

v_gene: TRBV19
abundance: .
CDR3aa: ASSRDPGLLRGGQY

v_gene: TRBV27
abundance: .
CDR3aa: ASGGEGGYNEQF

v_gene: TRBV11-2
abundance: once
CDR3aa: ASSLGLRQGHNEQF

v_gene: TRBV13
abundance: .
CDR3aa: ASTWGLRTSDLTDTQY

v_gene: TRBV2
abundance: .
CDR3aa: ASTGQGKETQY

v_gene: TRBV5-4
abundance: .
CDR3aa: ASSLAPGVSTDTQY

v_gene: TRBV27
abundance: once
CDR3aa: AGSPKDTGTDTQY

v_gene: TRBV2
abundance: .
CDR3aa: ASSVGGREQF

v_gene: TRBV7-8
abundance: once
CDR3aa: ASSFPGETSYEQY

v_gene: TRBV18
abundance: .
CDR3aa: ASSPKTGPDTQY

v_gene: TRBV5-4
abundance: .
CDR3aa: ASSRRGRDYGYT

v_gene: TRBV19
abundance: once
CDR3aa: ASSSPLGSGRPGDEQF

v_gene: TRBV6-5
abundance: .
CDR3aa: ASSKTSDSNQPQH

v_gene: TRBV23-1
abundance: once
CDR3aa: ASSPPPQGAISDTQY

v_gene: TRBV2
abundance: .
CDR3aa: ASGGDSDTQY

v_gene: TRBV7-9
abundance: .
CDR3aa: ASSFRGLGYEQY

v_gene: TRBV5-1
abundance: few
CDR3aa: ASSLDGSEYYEQY

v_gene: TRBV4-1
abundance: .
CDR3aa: ASSQEPRGGALYNEQF

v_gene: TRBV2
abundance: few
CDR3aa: ASSELVLVSNEQF

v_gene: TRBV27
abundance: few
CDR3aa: ASSSGYGYT

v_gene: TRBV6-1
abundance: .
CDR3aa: ASSEFRAGDTEAF

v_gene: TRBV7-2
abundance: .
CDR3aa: ASSLLGLAGGQETQY

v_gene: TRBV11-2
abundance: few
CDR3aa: ASSLAAGGDEQY